Listed below are T cell receptor beta chains from one sample, sequenced in a study of cytomegalovirus exposure and HLA in healthy donors. The data were produced by immunoSEQ multiplex PCR, yet TCRdb's version contains in-frame clones alone and is incomplete. In the table there are around 150,000 clones, about four fifths of which are singletons. Sequenced sample: PBMCs. The source of these receptors is a man aged 45 to 65 in good health and CMV-seropositive. Each CDR3 is given with its conserved first and last residue. D genes are given only for firm matches. Size tells how often a clone was seen (once, few, many) or the class of an expanded clone, and some rows leave it out.

D: -; J: TRBJ2-7; V: TRBV2; size: few; DNA: TGTGCCAGCAGTAACCGCCAGGTCATCGAGCAGTACTTC; CDR3: CASSNRQVIEQYF
D: TRBD2; J: TRBJ2-7; V: TRBV9; size: once; DNA: TGTGCCAGCAGCCCCGGGGGGGGAAACTACGAGCAGTACTTC; CDR3: CASSPGGGNYEQYF
D: -; J: TRBJ2-7; V: TRBV6-4; size: once; DNA: TGTGCCAGCAGTGAAGGTGAGGGTCCCATCGAGCAGTACTTC; CDR3: CASSEGEGPIEQYF
D: -; J: TRBJ2-1; V: TRBV6-1; size: -; DNA: TGTGCCAGCAGTGAACGGGTAGTGTCCCCCTACAATGAGCAGTTCTTC; CDR3: CASSERVVSPYNEQFF
D: -; J: TRBJ1-4; V: TRBV6-5; size: -; DNA: TGTGCCAGCAGTTACGGGCGGGGTTCAACTAATGAAAAACTGTTTTTT; CDR3: CASSYGRGSTNEKLFF
D: -; J: TRBJ2-1; V: TRBV7-9; size: once; DNA: TGTTCCAGCAGGGTCCCTAGCTCCTACAATGAGCAGTTCTTC; CDR3: CSSRVPSSYNEQFF
D: TRBD1; J: TRBJ1-3; V: TRBV7-3; size: -; DNA: TGTGCCAGCAGCTTAACTGGGACAGGCCCTGGAAACACCATATATTTT; CDR3: CASSLTGTGPGNTIYF
D: TRBD2; J: TRBJ2-1; V: TRBV28; size: -; DNA: TGTGCCAGCAGTCTGGGAGGAGCGGGAGGGGCCAATGGAGGGGAGCAGTTCTTC; CDR3: CASSLGGAGGANGGEQFF
D: -; J: TRBJ2-2; V: TRBV12-5; size: once; DNA: TGTGCTAGTGGTTTGGTACAGGACAGGAACACCGGGGAGCTGTTTTTT; CDR3: CASGLVQDRNTGELFF
D: -; J: TRBJ1-5; V: TRBV28; size: -; DNA: TGTGCCAGTTTCGGGGGGCTCAATCAGCCCCAGCATTTT; CDR3: CASFGGLNQPQHF
D: TRBD1; J: TRBJ2-7; V: TRBV29-1; size: -; DNA: TGCAGCGTTCCCCGACAGGGGGGATACGAGCAGTACTTC; CDR3: CSVPRQGGYEQYF
D: -; J: TRBJ2-7; V: TRBV11-2; size: -; DNA: TGTGCCAGCAGCTTAGCAGGTTACGAGCAGTACTTC; CDR3: CASSLAGYEQYF
D: -; J: TRBJ2-1; V: TRBV2; size: -; DNA: TGTGCCAGCAGGAGGGGGTATAACAATGAGCAGTTCTTC; CDR3: CASRRGYNNEQFF
D: -; J: TRBJ1-3; V: TRBV9; size: -; DNA: TGTGCCAGCAGCGACGAGGACAGCTACTCTGGAAACACCATATATTTT; CDR3: CASSDEDSYSGNTIYF
D: TRBD2; J: TRBJ2-1; V: TRBV11-2; size: -; DNA: TGTGCCAGCAGCCACCTGGGAACTAGCGGGAGTAGGAATGAGCAGTTCTTC; CDR3: CASSHLGTSGSRNEQFF
D: -; J: TRBJ1-5; V: TRBV28; size: -; DNA: TGTGCCAGCAGTTTTCTAGGGGAAGAGAATCAGCCCCAGCATTTT; CDR3: CASSFLGEENQPQHF
D: TRBD1; J: TRBJ2-1; V: TRBV4-1; size: -; DNA: TGCGCCAGCAGCCAAGACGCCCGGACAGGGTGGTTATATGAGCAGTTCTTC; CDR3: CASSQDARTGWLYEQFF
D: TRBD2; J: TRBJ2-5; V: TRBV28; size: -; DNA: TGTGCCAGCAGTTTAGGCGTCACTAGCGGAGAGGAGACCCAGTACTTC; CDR3: CASSLGVTSGEETQYF
D: -; J: TRBJ1-4; V: TRBV2; size: -; DNA: TGTGCCAGCACCTATATGGATGAAAAACTGTTTTTT; CDR3: CASTYMDEKLFF
D: -; J: TRBJ2-2; V: TRBV18; size: -; DNA: TGTGCCAGCTCACGCGACCCGGGAGCCGGGGAGCTGTTTTTT; CDR3: CASSRDPGAGELFF
D: -; J: TRBJ2-5; V: TRBV28; size: -; DNA: TGTGCCAGCAGCGCGCACGTGGAGACCCAGTACTTC; CDR3: CASSAHVETQYF
D: -; J: TRBJ2-5; V: TRBV30; size: -; DNA: TGTGCCTGGAGGTCGGCAAGCGGGGAGACCCAGTACTTC; CDR3: CAWRSASGETQYF
D: TRBD1; J: TRBJ2-7; V: TRBV5-4; size: -; DNA: TGTGCCAGCAGCGGGGGCCGACAGGGGGCTATGTCCTACGAGCAGTACTTC; CDR3: CASSGGRQGAMSYEQYF
D: TRBD1; J: TRBJ2-7; V: TRBV7-8; size: -; DNA: TGTGCCAGCAGCTTACGGACAGGGAGCTCCTACGAGCAGTACTTC; CDR3: CASSLRTGSSYEQYF
D: -; J: TRBJ2-7; V: TRBV29-1; size: -; DNA: TGCAGCGTTGCAGTCAATTCCGACTACGAGCAGTACTTC; CDR3: CSVAVNSDYEQYF
D: TRBD2; J: TRBJ2-3; V: TRBV5-5; size: -; DNA: TGTGCCAGCAGCTTGGCCTTGGGAGGGGGCACAGATACGCAGTATTTT; CDR3: CASSLALGGGTDTQYF
D: -; J: TRBJ1-1; V: TRBV6-1; size: -; DNA: TGTGCCAGCAGTGAAGCATTACGAGGGGCCGGGGGGGACACTGAAGCTTTCTTT; CDR3: CASSEALRGAGGDTEAFF
D: -; J: TRBJ2-7; V: TRBV7-3; size: -; DNA: TGTGCCAGCAGACTGGGACATGAGGGCTACGAGCAGTACTTC; CDR3: CASRLGHEGYEQYF
D: TRBD1; J: TRBJ2-7; V: TRBV4-1; size: -; DNA: TGCGCCAGCAGCCAAGACGGGGTTTCTGACAGGGGTTACGAGCAGTACTTC; CDR3: CASSQDGVSDRGYEQYF
D: -; J: TRBJ2-1; V: TRBV28; size: -; DNA: TGTGCCAGCAGCTGGTCCGACTGCGCCCAGTTCTTC; CDR3: CASSWSDCAQFF
D: TRBD2; J: TRBJ2-5; V: TRBV19; size: once; DNA: TGTGCCAGTAGTCCCGGGACTAGCGGGAGGGCCCGAGAGACCCAGTACTTC; CDR3: CASSPGTSGRARETQYF
D: -; J: TRBJ1-2; V: TRBV7-2; size: -; DNA: TGTGCCAGCAGCTTAGAACAGGCGGACTATGGCTACACCTTC; CDR3: CASSLEQADYGYTF
D: -; J: TRBJ1-1; V: TRBV2; size: -; DNA: TGTGCCAGCAGCCAGTCCGTTACTGAAGCTTTCTTT; CDR3: CASSQSVTEAFF
D: -; J: TRBJ2-2; V: TRBV10-2; size: -; DNA: TGCGCCAGCAGTGAACAGGGAGGGAGGACCGGGGAGCTGTTTTTT; CDR3: CASSEQGGRTGELFF